This TCR beta chain was sequenced in a study of CD8 T cells in Susac syndrome. Random hexamers served to reverse transcribe roughly 0.45 to 1 ug RNA. An immunoSEQ multiplex PCR generated amplified TCR beta CDR3 products spanning 54 Vbeta and 13 Jbeta. In TCRdb, the immunoSEQ multiplex PCR reads were re-called with MiXCR into one record per CDR3 protein. The table has 85,000 to 120,000 distinct CDR3 sequences, approximately 95% seen once. General study results and limits: Among active patients and in TEMRA cells, CD8+ clonal expansion in Susac reached its peak. Susac-specific public clones found in total CD8+ repertoires numbered some 17, and those in CD8+ TEMRA repertoires numbered 4 to 6.

Patients having Susac syndrome satisfied recently defined diagnostic criteria for definite or probable disease. Regarding this clonotype: Its cognate antigen is unknown.

Sequencing used CD8+ T cells from PBMCs. The TCR was taken from a human donor with Susac syndrome.

The CDR3: CASSYLGAGETQYF. The CDR3 bases are TGTGCCAGCAGCTACCTCGGAGCTGGTGAGACCCAGTACTTC. The chain links TRBV6-2 or TRBV6-3 to TRBJ2-5; D is unresolved. V lost 6 bases and J lost 5, with 16 bases in between. Germline assignment: CDR1 MNHEY and CDR2 SVGEGT. The CDR3 is made up of 14 amino acids.